These 21 T cell receptor beta chains originate from one sample sequenced in a study of patients and donors after allogeneic stem cell transplantation. TCRdb called the RT-PCR reads again in MiXCR, with one record for every CDR3 protein. This table holds about a million distinct CDR3 sequences, 15% to 20% found once. The sample comprised blood, either unsorted or a sorted T cell fraction (not recorded which). Receptors originate from a human donor who was either an allogeneic HSCT recipient or a stem cell or donor lymphocyte infusion donor (not recorded which). It is not recorded whose cells these are; they may come from a transplant donor.

This clonotype was seen a few times. J is TRBJ1-2 and V is TRBV4-1; possibly TRBD1 for D (6 bases). The CDR3 has 14 residues. Between the trimmed V and J ends, which lost 3 bases and 8 bases, there was a span of 16 bases. Germline V gene lookup returns CDR1 MGHRA and CDR2 YSYEKL. For the CDR3, the DNA is TGCGCCAGCAGCCAGTCCGGGACACGCTCAGGCTACACCTTC. This translates into CASSQSGTRSGYTF.

The V and J genes are TRBV27 and TRBJ2-7; D might be TRBD1 (5 bases). V was clipped by 4 bases and J by 5 bases, with 15 bases between them. This CDR3 has 14 amino acids. Germline lookup yields CDR1 MNHEY and CDR2 SMNVEV (reference sequence). CDR3 sequence: CASSYLDRFHEQYF. The DNA for the CDR3 is TGTGCCAGCAGTTACCTCGACAGATTCCACGAGCAGTACTTC.

This clonotype was counted a few times. The rearrangement links TRBV7-6 to TRBJ2-2; TRBD1 matches at 7 bases. The V segment lost 5 bases and the J segment 2 bases; nucleotides outside the gene matches: 5. The CDR3 is 15 residues long. Germline CDR1 reads SGHVS; CDR2 reads FNYEAQ. In DNA form, the CDR3 reads TGTGCCAGCAGCCTGGGGGACAGAAACACCGGGGAGCTGTTTTTT. Its translation: CASSLGDRNTGELFF.

This clonotype was seen many times. This chain uses TRBV12-3 or TRBV12-4 with TRBJ2-2, with D maybe TRBD2 (7 bases). The CDR3 is 15 amino acids. Trimming pared 2 bases from V and 3 bases from J, leaving 10 bases between. The CDR3 loop reads CASSLRGGDTGELFF. CDR3 sequence (DNA): TGTGCCAGCAGTTTAAGGGGGGGCGACACCGGGGAGCTGTTTTTT.

The table lists this clonotype with many counts. The chain links TRBV12-3 or TRBV12-4 to TRBJ2-1; 13 positions match TRBD2. Unmatched junction bases numbered 10, after V lost 5 bases and J lost 9 bases. The CDR3 length is 16 residues. CDR3 nucleotide sequence: TGTGCCAGCAGTCCCGGCGGACTAGCGGGAGAGCGTGAGCAGTTCTTC. Translating gives CASSPGGLAGEREQFF.

This clonotype has a handful of counts. The gene calls are TRBV29-1 and TRBJ1-2; D is unclear. Trimming took off 5 bases at V and 2 bases at J, with 6 bases between the two ends. The CDR3 is 11 amino acids. The germline V gene has CDR1 SQVTM and CDR2 ANQGSEA. The CDR3 DNA is TGCAGCGTTATAGCAAACTATGGCTACACCTTC. Residues: CSVIANYGYTF.

The rearrangement links TRBV5-5 to TRBJ2-2; possibly TRBD1 for D (6 bases). CDR3 length: 15 amino acids. The V end lost 3 bases, the J end lost 2 bases, and 11 bases lay between the germline ends. Germline values: CDR1 SGHKS, CDR2 YYEKEE (reference sequence). The CDR3 DNA reads TGTGCCAGCAGCTCCTGGGGGCCTAACACCGGGGAGCTGTTTTTT. It yields the protein CASSSWGPNTGELFF.

This clonotype was counted a few times. V and J are TRBV10-3 and TRBJ1-5; unclear D gene. V lost 3 bases, J lost 6 bases, and 12 bases lay in between. The CDR3 consists of 14 residues. Germline V gene sequence: CDR1 ENHRY, CDR2 SYGVKD. CDR3 sequence: CAISEREVGQPQHF. The DNA for the CDR3 is TGTGCCATCAGTGAACGGGAAGTGGGTCAGCCCCAGCATTTT.

This clonotype showed up many times. The chain uses TRBV10-3 and TRBJ2-7, with 12 positions matching TRBD1. The ends lost 4 bases at V and 5 bases at J; junction bases unmatched: 12. There are 17 residues in the CDR3. In germline, CDR1 is ENHRY, CDR2 SYGVKD. This chain's CDR3 is CAISVLDRDRGHHEQYF. CDR3 nucleotide sequence: TGTGCCATCAGTGTTTTAGACCGGGACAGGGGGCACCACGAGCAGTACTTC.

There are many counts of this clonotype. The chain has TRBV12-3 or TRBV12-4 and TRBJ2-2; 11 bases agree with TRBD2. V trimming: 8 bases; J trimming: 7 bases; junction bases outside the gene matches: 9. This CDR3 is 15 amino acids long. The CDR3 is CASRLAGGVGGELFF. The CDR3 DNA is TGTGCCAGCCGCCTAGCGGGAGGAGTGGGCGGGGAGCTGTTTTTT.

This clonotype was counted at least ten times. The chain has TRBV6-1 and TRBJ2-2, with D unclear. The germline CDR1 and CDR2 sequences are MNHNS and SASEGT. The CDR3 sequence is 15 residues long. Between the trimmed V and J ends, which lost 5 bases and 2 bases, there was a span of 12 bases. This chain's CDR3 is CASSPTPANTGELFF. The DNA for the CDR3 is TGTGCCAGCAGTCCCACACCCGCCAACACCGGGGAGCTGTTTTTT.

The chain is built from TRBV12-3 or TRBV12-4 and TRBJ2-3, with TRBD2 as a possible D gene (5 bases). The CDR3 runs 12 residues. V lost 1 base, J lost 7 bases, and 6 bases lay in between. The CDR3 bases are TGTGCCAGCAGTTTAGGAGGGCATACGCAGTATTTT. Translating it yields CASSLGGHTQYF.

This clonotype was seen only a few times. The chain joins TRBV20-1 to TRBJ2-1; D not certain. CDR1 and CDR2 from the germline V gene are DFQATT and SNEGSKA (reference sequence). V lost 5 bases to trimming and J lost 10 bases, with 9 bases between them. This CDR3 is 10 amino acids long. CDR3 coding DNA: TGCAGTGCTCTCGTAGTCGAGCAGTTCTTC. The encoded protein is CSALVVEQFF.

At least ten counts were recorded for this clonotype. This chain connects TRBV14 to TRBJ2-1, with D possibly matching TRBD2 (5 bases). The V and J ends lost 4 bases and 9 bases respectively, with 13 bases between them. Germline V gene data show CDR1 as SGHDN and CDR2 as FVKESK. The CDR3 is 13 residues long. CDR3 loop: CASSLDWSGEQFF. In nucleotides, the CDR3 is TGTGCCAGCAGCCTGGACTGGAGTGGTGAGCAGTTCTTC.

This clonotype was seen a handful of times. J is TRBJ1-2 and V is TRBV5-8; TRBD1 might be the D (6 bases). The germline gives CDR1 SGHTS, CDR2 YDEGEE. This CDR3 contains 15 residues. V was clipped by 3 bases and J by 6 bases, with 18 bases between them. CDR3 in DNA: TGTGCCAGCAGCTACAGGACAGCCCGAGGGCATGGCTACACCTTC. Its translation: CASSYRTARGHGYTF.

The chain recombines TRBV5-1 with TRBJ1-1; TRBD1 aligns across 9 bases. The CDR3 extends over 13 amino acids. Germline assignment: CDR1 SGHRS and CDR2 YFSETQ. V shed 5 bases and J 3 bases; nucleotides not matched to a gene: 2. Here the CDR3 reads CASRGQGYTEAFF. The DNA for the CDR3 is TGCGCCAGCAGGGGACAGGGTTACACTGAAGCTTTCTTT.

The chain couples TRBV24-1 to TRBJ2-1, with a weak D call TRBD1 (5 bases). From germline, CDR1 is KGHDR and CDR2 SFDVKD. The CDR3 has 12 amino acids. Trimming cost V 3 bases and J 15 bases, with 14 bases left between them. The CDR3 coding sequence is TGTGCCACCAGTGATAACAGGCCACAAAGGTTCTTC. Protein: CATSDNRPQRFF.

The chain joins TRBV13 to TRBJ1-2; D is possibly TRBD1 (5 bases). Trimming shortened V by 0 bases and J by 6 bases, and 8 bases separated the two germline ends. The CDR3 spans 13 residues. CDR1 is PRHDT, CDR2 FYEKMQ, per germline (reference sequence). The CDR3 loop is CASSLGQANGYTF. For the CDR3, the DNA is TGTGCCAGCAGCTTAGGACAGGCGAATGGCTACACCTTC.

In its sample, this clonotype was seen a few times. This chain uses TRBV4-3 with TRBJ2-5, with D possibly matching TRBD1 (5 bases). Trimming took 1 base from V and 5 from J, leaving 11 bases between them. Germline V gene lookup returns CDR1 LGHNA and CDR2 YSLEER. The CDR3 length is 14 residues. The CDR3 here is CASSQAGHWETQYF. CDR3 DNA: TGCGCCAGCAGCCAAGCAGGACATTGGGAGACCCAGTACTTC.

The genes are TRBV6-1 and TRBJ2-7; no clear D gene. V gave up 8 bases and J gave up 3 bases, with 17 bases separating them. CDR3 size: 14 residues. CDR1 is MNHNS and CDR2 is SASEGT in the germline V gene. For the CDR3, the DNA is TGTGCCAGCGGTCCGGCAGGAGTCATCTACGAGCAGTACTTC. This encodes CASGPAGVIYEQYF.

The chain recombines TRBV20-1 with TRBJ1-1; 7 nucleotides align to TRBD1. Trimming took 0 bases from V and 0 from J; bases not matched to a gene: 4. CDR1 is DFQATT, CDR2 SNEGSKA, per germline (reference sequence). The CDR3 has 15 amino acids. This CDR3 is CSARDLGTVNTEAFF. The CDR3 DNA sequence: TGCAGTGCTAGAGATCTCGGGACAGTGAACACTGAAGCTTTCTTT.